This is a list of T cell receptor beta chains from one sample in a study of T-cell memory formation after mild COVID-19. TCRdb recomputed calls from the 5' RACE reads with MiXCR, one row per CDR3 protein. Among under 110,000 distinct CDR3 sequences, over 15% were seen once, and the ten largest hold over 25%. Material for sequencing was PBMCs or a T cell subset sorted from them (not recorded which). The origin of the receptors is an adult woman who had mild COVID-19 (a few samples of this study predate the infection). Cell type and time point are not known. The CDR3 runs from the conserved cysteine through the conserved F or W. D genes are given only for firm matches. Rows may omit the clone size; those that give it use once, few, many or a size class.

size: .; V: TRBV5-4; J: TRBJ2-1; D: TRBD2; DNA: TGTGCCAGCAGCGGGGCGGGACTAGCGGGAGTCGGGCAGTTCTTC; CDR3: CASSGAGLAGVGQFF
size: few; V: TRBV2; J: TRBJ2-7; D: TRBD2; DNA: TGTGCCAGCAGTAAAATTTTAGCGGGAGGGCCCTACGAGCAGTACTTC; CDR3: CASSKILAGGPYEQYF
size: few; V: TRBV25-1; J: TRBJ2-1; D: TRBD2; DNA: TGTGCCAGCAGTGAATCCCGACTAGCGTTTGAGCAGTTCTTC; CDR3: CASSESRLAFEQFF
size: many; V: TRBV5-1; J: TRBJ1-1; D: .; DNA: TGCGCCAGCAGCTTGGGACGGAACACTGAAGCTTTCTTT; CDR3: CASSLGRNTEAFF
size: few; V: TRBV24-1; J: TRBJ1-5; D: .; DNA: TGTGCCACCAGTGATGCCCTGGACAGCATCAATCAGCCCCAGCATTTT; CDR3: CATSDALDSINQPQHF
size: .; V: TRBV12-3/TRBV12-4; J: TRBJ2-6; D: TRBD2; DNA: TGTGCCAGCAGCCCTCCAAGGAGTAGCGGGAGTGAAGGGGCCAACGTCCTGACTTTC; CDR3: CASSPPRSSGSEGANVLTF
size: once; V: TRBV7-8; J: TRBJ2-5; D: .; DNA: TGTGCCAGCAGCCTGCCTGTGTTACAAGAGACCCAGTACTTC; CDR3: CASSLPVLQETQYF
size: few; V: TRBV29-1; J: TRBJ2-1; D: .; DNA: .; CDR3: CSVGGGSGLVIPFF
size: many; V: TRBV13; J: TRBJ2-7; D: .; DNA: TGTGCCAGCAGCTTGGGCAGGATATCCTACGAGCAGTACTTC; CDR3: CASSLGRISYEQYF
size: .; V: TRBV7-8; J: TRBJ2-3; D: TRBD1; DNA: TGTGCCAGCAGCCCCTTAGGGGGCCGAGATACGCAGTATTTT; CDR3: CASSPLGGRDTQYF
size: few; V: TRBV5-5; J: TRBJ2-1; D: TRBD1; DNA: TGTGCCAGCAGCCGACACCATGGGGACAGCTCCTACAATGAGCAGTTCTTC; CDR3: CASSRHHGDSSYNEQFF
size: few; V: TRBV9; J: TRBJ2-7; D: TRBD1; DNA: TGTGCCAGCAGCGTTGGGACAGCCACCTACGAGCAGTACTTC; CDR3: CASSVGTATYEQYF
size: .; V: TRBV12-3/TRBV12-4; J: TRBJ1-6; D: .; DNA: TGTGCCAGCAGTTTATCGGGGCCAGGAAATTCACCCCTCCACTTT; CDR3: CASSLSGPGNSPLHF
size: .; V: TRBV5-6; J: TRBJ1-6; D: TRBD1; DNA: TGTGCCAGCAGCGGCGGGACAGCAGGTTATAATTCACCCCTCCACTTT; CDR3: CASSGGTAGYNSPLHF
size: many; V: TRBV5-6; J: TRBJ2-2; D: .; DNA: TGTGCCAGCAGCTTGGAGATGGCGGTCAGGGGGGAGCTGTTTTTT; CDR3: CASSLEMAVRGELFF
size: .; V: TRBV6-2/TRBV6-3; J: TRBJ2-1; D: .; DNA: TGTGCCAGCAGTTACCTGACTAGGTCCTACAATGAGCAGTTCTTC; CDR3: CASSYLTRSYNEQFF
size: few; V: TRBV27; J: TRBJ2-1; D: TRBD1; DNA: TGTGCCAGCAGTTTAATCGGGACAGGGACCTACAATGAGCAGTTCTTC; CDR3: CASSLIGTGTYNEQFF
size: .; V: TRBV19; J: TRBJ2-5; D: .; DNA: TGTGCCAGTAGTAACCCCCGGGACGGAGAGACCCAGTACTTC; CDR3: CASSNPRDGETQYF
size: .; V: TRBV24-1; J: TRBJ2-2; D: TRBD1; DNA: TGTGCCACCAGTGACTGGACAGGGGTCACCGGGGAGCTGTTTTTT; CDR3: CATSDWTGVTGELFF
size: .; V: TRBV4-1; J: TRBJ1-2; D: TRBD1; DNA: TGCGCCAGCAGCCAAGGGGGGACAGGGGTTTTTAACTATGGCTACACCTTC; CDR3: CASSQGGTGVFNYGYTF
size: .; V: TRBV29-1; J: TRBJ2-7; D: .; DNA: TGCAGCGACCAACTCGGGCGGGTCTACGAGCAGTACTTC; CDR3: CSDQLGRVYEQYF
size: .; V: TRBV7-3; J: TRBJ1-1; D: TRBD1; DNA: TGTGCCAGCAGCTCTGCAGGGGGACACACTGAAGCTTTCTTT; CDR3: CASSSAGGHTEAFF
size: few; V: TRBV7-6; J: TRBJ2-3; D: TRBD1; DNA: TGTGCCAGCAGCCTTACAGGGGGTGTGGATACGCAGTATTTT; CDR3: CASSLTGGVDTQYF
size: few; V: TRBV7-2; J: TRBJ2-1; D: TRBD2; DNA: TGTGCCAGCAGCCCCGGCCCGGGACTAGGAATTGGTGAGCAGTTCTTC; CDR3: CASSPGPGLGIGEQFF
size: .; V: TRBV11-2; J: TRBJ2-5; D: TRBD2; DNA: TGTGCCAGCAGCCCGCGGGGGAAACAAGAGACCCAGTACTTC; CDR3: CASSPRGKQETQYF
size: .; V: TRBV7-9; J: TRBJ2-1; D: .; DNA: TGTGCCAGCAGCTCCTTGATGGGAGGTGGCGATGAGCAGTTCTTC; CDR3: CASSSLMGGGDEQFF
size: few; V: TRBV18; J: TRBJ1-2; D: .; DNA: TGTGCCAGCTCACCACCGTGGGGGCACTATGGCTACACCTTC; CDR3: CASSPPWGHYGYTF
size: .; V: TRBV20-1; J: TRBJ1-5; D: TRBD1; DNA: TGCAGTGCGCACGAACAGGGGAAATATAGCAATCAGCCCCAGCATTTT; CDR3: CSAHEQGKYSNQPQHF
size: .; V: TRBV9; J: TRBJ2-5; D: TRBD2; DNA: TGTGCCAGCAGCGTAGTTAGCGGGGGCCAAGAGACCCAGTACTTC; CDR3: CASSVVSGGQETQYF
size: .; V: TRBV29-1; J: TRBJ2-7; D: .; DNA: TGCAGCGTTACCCTCTACGAGCAGTACTTC; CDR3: CSVTLYEQYF
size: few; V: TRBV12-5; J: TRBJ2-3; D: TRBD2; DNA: TGTGCTAGTGGTTCCCCTAGCGGGGAGGATACGCAGTATTTT; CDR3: CASGSPSGEDTQYF
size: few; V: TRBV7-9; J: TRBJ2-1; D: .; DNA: TGTGCCAGCAGCTTAAGGGAGGCCGCCTACAATGAGCAGTTCTTC; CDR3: CASSLREAAYNEQFF
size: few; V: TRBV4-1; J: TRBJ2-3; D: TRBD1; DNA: TGCGCCAGCAGCACCAGACAGGGTACGCAGTATTTT; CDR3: CASSTRQGTQYF
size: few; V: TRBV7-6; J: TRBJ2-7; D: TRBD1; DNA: TGTGCCAGCAGCTACGGGACAGGGGGGTCCTACGAGCAGTACTTC; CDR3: CASSYGTGGSYEQYF
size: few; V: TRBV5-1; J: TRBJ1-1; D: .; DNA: TGCGCCAGCAGCACCAGCCAGGGACGGGACACTGAAGCTTTCTTT; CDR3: CASSTSQGRDTEAFF
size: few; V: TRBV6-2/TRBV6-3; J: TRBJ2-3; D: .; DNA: TGTGCCAGCAGTTCCGAGGCCCTGAGCCCAGATACGCAGTATTTT; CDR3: CASSSEALSPDTQYF
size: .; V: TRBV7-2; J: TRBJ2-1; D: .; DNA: TGTGCCAGCAGCTTAGGTTCCCATAGCTCCTACAATGAGCAGTTCTTC; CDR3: CASSLGSHSSYNEQFF
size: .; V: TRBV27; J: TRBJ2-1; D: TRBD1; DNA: TGTGCCAGCAGTTTAGGACAGGACTATGAGCAGTTCTTC; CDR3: CASSLGQDYEQFF
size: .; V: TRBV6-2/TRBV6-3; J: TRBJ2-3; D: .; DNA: TGTGCCAGCAGTCTGACGGGAGATACGCAGTATTTT; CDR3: CASSLTGDTQYF
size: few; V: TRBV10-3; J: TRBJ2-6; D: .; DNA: TGTGCCATCAGGGAGGACTTCTCTGGGGCCAACGTCCTGACTTTC; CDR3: CAIREDFSGANVLTF
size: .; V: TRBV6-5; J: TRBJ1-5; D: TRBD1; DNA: TGTGCCAGCAGTGCCACAGGGGGCTGGGGGCAGCCCCAGCATTTT; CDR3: CASSATGGWGQPQHF